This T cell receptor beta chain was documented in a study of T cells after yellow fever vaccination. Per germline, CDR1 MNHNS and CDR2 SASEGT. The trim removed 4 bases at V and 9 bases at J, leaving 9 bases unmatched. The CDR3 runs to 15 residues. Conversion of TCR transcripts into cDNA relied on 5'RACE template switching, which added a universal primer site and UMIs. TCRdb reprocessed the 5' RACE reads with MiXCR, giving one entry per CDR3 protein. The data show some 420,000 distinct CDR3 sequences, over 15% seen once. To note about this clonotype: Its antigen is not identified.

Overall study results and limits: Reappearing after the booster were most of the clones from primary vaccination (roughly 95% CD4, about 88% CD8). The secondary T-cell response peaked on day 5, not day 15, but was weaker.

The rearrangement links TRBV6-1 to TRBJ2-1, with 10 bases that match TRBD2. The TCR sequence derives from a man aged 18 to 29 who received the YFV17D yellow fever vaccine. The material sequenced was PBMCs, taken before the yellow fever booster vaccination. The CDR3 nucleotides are TGTGCCAGCAGTGTACTAGCGGGGCAAGTGGGTGAGCAGTTCTTC. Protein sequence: CASSVLAGQVGEQFF.